Listed below are T cell receptor beta chains from one sample, sequenced in a study of cytotoxic CD8 clonotypes in ibrutinib-treated CLL. Assay: immunoSEQ multiplex PCR; the TCRdb copy retains only in-frame clones and omits some. The data hold a few hundred thousand clones, with under 80% observed a single time. The specimen was PBMCs, collected after 24 months of ibrutinib treatment. Source of these receptors: a human donor with chronic lymphocytic leukemia. Each CDR3 is given with its conserved first and last residue. D genes are given only for firm matches. Clone size is given for some rows only: seen once, a few or many times, or a class if the clone is expanded.

>-|TRBJ1-4|-|TRBV7-6
CASSSGPGVNEKLFF
TGTGCCAGCAGCTCAGGCCCTGGGGTTAATGAAAAACTGTTTTTT
>-|TRBJ2-2|-|TRBV27
CASSMLGTGELFF
TGTGCCAGCAGTATGCTGGGCACCGGGGAGCTGTTTTTT
>once|TRBJ2-2|-|TRBV6-5
CASSARTQNTGELFF
TGTGCCAGCAGTGCGAGGACCCAAAACACCGGGGAGCTGTTTTTT
>-|TRBJ2-6|-|TRBV5-4
CASSLHGGRSGANVLTF
TGTGCCAGCAGCTTGCATGGGGGCAGATCTGGGGCCAACGTCCTGACTTTC
>-|TRBJ1-1|TRBD1|TRBV6-5
CASRRAGGNTEAFF
TGTGCCAGCAGAAGGGCAGGGGGGAACACTGAAGCTTTCTTT
>-|TRBJ1-3|-|TRBV15
CATSTASGLPSGNTIYF
TGTGCCACCAGCACCGCTTCAGGGCTCCCCTCTGGAAACACCATATATTTT
>-|TRBJ2-7|TRBD1|TRBV11-2
CASSLDRGPHEQYF
TGTGCCAGCAGCTTAGACAGGGGGCCTCACGAGCAGTACTTC
>-|TRBJ2-4|-|TRBV7-2
CASSFPGTNIQYF
TGTGCCAGCAGCTTCCCGGGCACAAACATTCAGTACTTC
>-|TRBJ1-1|-|TRBV11-2
CASSSNQGNTEAFF
TGTGCCAGCAGCTCAAACCAGGGGAACACTGAAGCTTTCTTT
>once|TRBJ2-2|TRBD2|TRBV9
CASSAQSPSSGRGVTGELFF
TGTGCCAGCAGCGCGCAAAGCCCGTCTAGCGGGAGGGGTGTCACCGGGGAGCTGTTTTTT
>-|TRBJ2-5|-|TRBV9
CASSVAGVEGETQYF
TGTGCCAGCAGTGTGGCAGGGGTGGAGGGAGAGACCCAGTACTTC
>-|TRBJ2-1|-|TRBV6-6
CASSYSGQILYNEQFF
TGTGCCAGCAGTTACTCCGGACAAATTCTTTACAATGAGCAGTTCTTC
>-|TRBJ2-3|-|TRBV28
CASSPYAGFNTDTQYF
TGTGCCAGCAGCCCTTATGCGGGCTTCAACACAGATACGCAGTATTTT
>-|TRBJ1-1|TRBD1|TRBV28
CASRQGRGNTEAFF
TGTGCCAGCAGACAGGGGAGGGGGAACACTGAAGCTTTCTTT
>-|TRBJ2-7|TRBD2|TRBV27
CASSRTSGTRTYEQYF
TGTGCCAGCAGCAGGACTAGCGGGACCAGAACTTACGAGCAGTACTTC
>-|TRBJ2-3|TRBD2|TRBV7-8
CASSPPGLDGDTQYF
TGTGCCAGCAGCCCCCCCGGACTAGATGGAGATACGCAGTATTTT
>-|TRBJ1-2|-|TRBV7-3
CASSLGGGYGYTF
TGTGCCAGCAGCTTGGGGGGAGGTTATGGCTACACCTTC
>-|TRBJ2-1|TRBD2|TRBV27
CASRLAGESSYNEQFF
TGTGCCAGCAGACTAGCGGGAGAGAGCTCCTACAATGAGCAGTTCTTC
>few|TRBJ2-1|-|TRBV11-2
CASSSVAFYNEQFF
TGTGCCAGCAGCTCAGTGGCGTTCTACAATGAGCAGTTCTTC
>-|TRBJ2-3|TRBD2|TRBV7-7
CASSPGALAGAWTDTQYF
TGTGCTAGCAGCCCCGGGGCACTAGCGGGAGCATGGACAGATACGCAGTATTTT
>-|TRBJ1-2|-|TRBV27
CASSLLITGAFDGYTF
TGTGCCAGCAGTTTATTAATAACGGGGGCGTTCGATGGCTACACCTTC
>-|TRBJ2-2|TRBD2|TRBV15
CATSRAAVAGVGMTGELFF
TGTGCCACCAGCAGAGCAGCGGTAGCGGGAGTTGGTATGACCGGGGAGCTGTTTTTT
>-|TRBJ1-1|TRBD1|TRBV12-5
CASGQRTGAEAFF
TGTGCTAGTGGTCAGAGGACAGGGGCTGAAGCTTTCTTT
>-|TRBJ2-7|-|TRBV27
CASSLFPGDSYEQYF
TGTGCCAGCAGTTTATTTCCGGGAGACTCCTACGAGCAGTACTTC
>-|TRBJ2-2|TRBD2|TRBV12-5
CASGLSAGGPYRPGELFF
TGTGCTAGTGGTTTGTCAGCGGGAGGGCCTTATCGTCCCGGGGAGCTGTTTTTT
>-|TRBJ2-7|-|TRBV27
CASSPRGGTYEQYF
TGTGCCAGCAGTCCACGCGGCGGAACCTACGAGCAGTACTTC
>-|TRBJ2-5|-|TRBV15
CATSSEWGNQETQYF
TGTGCCACCAGCAGTGAATGGGGTAACCAAGAGACCCAGTACTTC